These T cell receptor beta chains were read from a single sample in a study of identical twins. TCRdb analysed the 5' RACE reads with MiXCR anew, one entry per CDR3 protein. The table lists roughly 720,000 distinct CDR3 sequences, 15% to 20% of them singletons. These data also formed part of another study, on T cells expressing NK-cell markers.

Sequencing was done on a sample of PBMCs. These receptors were obtained from a woman between 18 and 29 years old in good health. Both conserved end residues are part of each CDR3. A D gene is named only where the DNA matches it firmly. Expanded clones get a size class; other rows say once, few or many, or leave the size out.

clone size,D gene,V gene,J gene,CDR3 protein,CDR3 DNA
-,-,TRBV6-4,TRBJ1-5,CASSDSAGANQPQHF,TGTGCCAGCAGTGACTCGGCCGGGGCAAATCAGCCCCAGCATTTT
-,TRBD2,TRBV20-1,TRBJ2-1,CSARDRSAGAIHEQFF,TGCAGTGCTAGAGATCGTTCTGCGGGAGCGATCCATGAGCAGTTCTTC
few,-,TRBV6-1,TRBJ1-1,CASGRTRGTEAFF,TGTGCCAGCGGGCGGACCCGTGGGACTGAAGCTTTCTTT
-,-,TRBV7-6,TRBJ1-1,CASSPTGGGNTEAFF,TGTGCCAGCAGCCCGACTGGGGGCGGCAACACTGAAGCTTTCTTT
-,-,TRBV12-3/TRBV12-4,TRBJ2-1,CASSPYGRGVLNEQFF,TGTGCCAGCAGCCCCTATGGCAGGGGGGTCCTCAATGAGCAGTTCTTC
few,-,TRBV2,TRBJ2-5,CAWRGRGADLTYQETQYF,TGTGCCTGGAGGGGCAGGGGTGCCGACCTTACTTACCAAGAGACCCAGTACTTC
few,-,TRBV5-1,TRBJ1-2,CASSFREDYGYTF,TGCGCCAGCAGCTTCCGGGAAGACTATGGCTACACCTTC
-,TRBD2,TRBV12-3/TRBV12-4,TRBJ2-7,CASSPRLAGVTGEQYF,TGTGCCAGCAGTCCTAGACTAGCGGGAGTGACTGGCGAGCAGTACTTC
-,-,TRBV20-1,TRBJ2-2,CSARRDTLHTGELFF,TGCAGTGCTAGAAGGGACACTCTACACACCGGGGAGCTGTTTTTT
few,TRBD2,TRBV7-9,TRBJ2-1,CASSPGGGAREQFF,TGTGCCAGCAGCCCCGGCGGGGGGGCTCGTGAGCAGTTCTTC
-,-,TRBV6-2/TRBV6-3,TRBJ1-5,CATHRDLNQPQHF,TGTGCCACACACCGGGACCTTAATCAGCCCCAGCATTTT
few,-,TRBV11-3,TRBJ2-1,CASSYRALDEQFF,TGTGCCAGCAGTTACAGGGCTTTGGATGAGCAGTTCTTC
-,-,TRBV19,TRBJ1-5,CASSFPREGYIRPQHF,TGTGCCAGTAGTTTCCCCCGAGAAGGGTACATTCGGCCCCAGCATTTT
-,TRBD2,TRBV7-2,TRBJ2-4,CASSLVAGGRNIQYF,TGTGCCAGCAGCTTAGTGGCGGGAGGGCGGAACATTCAGTACTTC
few,-,TRBV7-2,TRBJ1-5,CASSLVRNQPQHF,TGTGCCAGCAGCTTAGTCAGAAATCAGCCCCAGCATTTT
-,-,TRBV7-3,TRBJ1-2,CASSSSGGLGYTF,TGTGCCAGCAGCTCCTCCGGAGGGCTGGGCTACACCTTC
few,TRBD2,TRBV20-1,TRBJ2-5,CSARLAGGAETQYF,TGCAGTGCTAGACTAGCGGGAGGTGCAGAGACCCAGTACTTC
-,-,TRBV12-3/TRBV12-4,TRBJ2-7,CASSSGWRASYEQYF,TGTGCCAGCAGTTCAGGGTGGAGGGCCTCCTACGAGCAGTACTTC
few,TRBD2,TRBV6-1,TRBJ2-1,CASGLAGEKVDEQFF,TGTGCCAGCGGGTTAGCGGGAGAGAAGGTTGATGAGCAGTTCTTC
once,-,TRBV9,TRBJ1-4,CASSVGIVGGRLFF,TGTGCCAGCAGCGTAGGGATTGTAGGCGGGAGATTATTTTTT
few,TRBD1,TRBV20-1,TRBJ1-6,CSARRTGGPSPLHF,TGCAGTGCTAGACGGACAGGGGGACCTTCACCCCTCCACTTT
few,TRBD2,TRBV10-2,TRBJ2-3,CASRPRLAGGDTQYF,TGCGCCAGCAGGCCACGACTAGCGGGGGGAGATACGCAGTATTTT
-,-,TRBV6-5,TRBJ2-1,CASSYIFGGNNEQFF,TGTGCCAGCAGTTATATTTTTGGAGGTAACAATGAGCAGTTCTTC
-,-,TRBV12-3/TRBV12-4,TRBJ1-6,CASSLGGAGGSPLHF,TGTGCCAGCAGTTTAGGGGGCGCGGGAGGGTCACCCCTCCACTTT
few,TRBD2,TRBV15,TRBJ2-3,CATSSWTSRDTQYF,TGTGCCACCAGCTCGTGGACTAGCCGAGATACGCAGTATTTT
once,-,TRBV11-2,TRBJ2-2,CASSRGATNTGELFF,TGTGCCAGCAGCCGGGGAGCCACGAACACCGGGGAGCTGTTTTTT
few,-,TRBV15,TRBJ2-3,CATSSGAVTHSTDTQYF,TGTGCCACCAGCAGCGGAGCAGTCACCCATAGCACAGATACGCAGTATTTT
few,-,TRBV20-1,TRBJ1-2,CSASVTDNYGYTF,TGCAGTGCTAGTGTTACAGACAACTATGGCTACACCTTC
-,-,TRBV2,TRBJ1-1,CASTRLPNTEAFF,TGTGCCAGCACAAGGTTACCGAACACTGAAGCTTTCTTT
few,TRBD1,TRBV6-1,TRBJ2-7,CASSRTSGTDYEQYF,TGTGCCAGCAGCAGGACTTCCGGGACAGACTACGAGCAGTACTTC
few,-,TRBV5-5,TRBJ2-5,CASSRGGLQETQYF,TGTGCCAGCAGTCGAGGAGGGTTACAAGAGACCCAGTACTTC
few,-,TRBV20-1,TRBJ2-7,CSANRGTYEQYF,TGCAGTGCTAATCGGGGAACCTACGAGCAGTACTTC
few,-,TRBV6-2/TRBV6-3,TRBJ1-1,CASTYRKNTEAFF,TGTGCCAGCACCTACCGGAAGAACACTGAAGCTTTCTTT
few,TRBD2,TRBV6-2/TRBV6-3,TRBJ2-1,CASSPSGRVSYNEQFF,TGTGCCAGCAGCCCCAGCGGGAGGGTGTCCTACAATGAGCAGTTCTTC
few,-,TRBV20-1,TRBJ1-5,CSARDGGEQPQHF,TGCAGTGCTAGAGACGGGGGGGAACAGCCCCAGCATTTT
few,TRBD1,TRBV29-1,TRBJ1-1,CSVSTPGTGAEAFF,TGCAGCGTATCCACTCCCGGGACAGGAGCTGAAGCTTTCTTT
-,-,TRBV5-1,TRBJ2-7,CASSLSGGTHYEQYF,TGCGCCAGCAGCTTGAGTGGGGGGACCCACTACGAGCAGTACTTC
-,TRBD1,TRBV20-1,TRBJ2-1,CSARVPHRGGGNEQFF,TGCAGTGCTAGAGTACCTCACAGGGGTGGGGGCAATGAGCAGTTCTTC
-,-,TRBV27,TRBJ2-2,CASTLGRANTGELFF,TGTGCCAGCACCTTAGGCAGAGCGAACACCGGGGAGCTGTTTTTT
-,TRBD2,TRBV20-1,TRBJ2-2,CSALSGAGELFF,TGCAGTGCCCTTAGCGGGGCCGGGGAGCTGTTTTTT
-,TRBD1,TRBV6-2/TRBV6-3,TRBJ2-1,CAADRGVYNEQFF,TGTGCCGCGGACAGGGGGGTCTACAATGAGCAGTTCTTC
-,TRBD2,TRBV20-1,TRBJ2-5,CSARGTSGTAGETQYF,TGCAGTGCTAGAGGGACTAGCGGGACGGCGGGAGAGACCCAGTACTTC
few,-,TRBV20-1,TRBJ1-5,CSARDYSSQPQHF,TGCAGTGCTAGAGATTACAGCAGTCAGCCCCAGCATTTT
few,-,TRBV6-1,TRBJ2-4,CASNLQGTSLMVKIQYF,TGTGCCAGCAACCTTCAGGGGACAAGTCTAATGGTAAAGATTCAGTACTTC
few,TRBD1,TRBV29-1,TRBJ2-1,CSGLEGARYNEQFF,TGCAGCGGATTAGAGGGGGCGCGATACAATGAGCAGTTCTTC
few,TRBD1,TRBV3-1,TRBJ1-1,CASRYRGAVKAFF,TGTGCCAGCAGATACAGGGGGGCAGTGAAAGCTTTCTTT